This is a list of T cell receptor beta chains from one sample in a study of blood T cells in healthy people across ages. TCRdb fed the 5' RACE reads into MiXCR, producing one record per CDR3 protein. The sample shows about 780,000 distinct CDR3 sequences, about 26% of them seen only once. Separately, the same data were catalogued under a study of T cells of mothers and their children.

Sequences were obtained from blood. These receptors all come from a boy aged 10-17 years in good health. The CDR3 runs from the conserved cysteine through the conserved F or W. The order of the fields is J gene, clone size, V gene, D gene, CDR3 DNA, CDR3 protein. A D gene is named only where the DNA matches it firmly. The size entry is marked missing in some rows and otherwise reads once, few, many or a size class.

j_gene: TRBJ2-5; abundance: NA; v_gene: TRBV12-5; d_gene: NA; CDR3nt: TGTGCTAGTGGTTGGGTTTACCTGGACAGTTCCGAGACCCAGTACTTC; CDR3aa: CASGWVYLDSSETQYF
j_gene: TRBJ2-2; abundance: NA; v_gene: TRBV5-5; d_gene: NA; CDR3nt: TGTGCCAGCAGCTTAGTAGATCCTAGGTTCGGGGAGCTGTTTTTT; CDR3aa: CASSLVDPRFGELFF
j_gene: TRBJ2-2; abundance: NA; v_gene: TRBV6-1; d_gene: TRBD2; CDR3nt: TGTGCCAGCAGCCCTACTACCAGCGGGGTTGAACCCGACACCGGGGAGCTGTTTTTT; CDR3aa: CASSPTTSGVEPDTGELFF
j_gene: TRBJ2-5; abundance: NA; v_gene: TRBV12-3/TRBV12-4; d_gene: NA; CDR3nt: TGTGCCAGCAGTTTAGATGATTGGAACCGGCAAGAGACCCAGTACTTC; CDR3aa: CASSLDDWNRQETQYF
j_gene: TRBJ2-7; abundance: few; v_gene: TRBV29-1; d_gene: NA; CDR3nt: TGCAGCGTTGAATGGGTGAGGGAGCAGTACTTC; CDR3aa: CSVEWVREQYF
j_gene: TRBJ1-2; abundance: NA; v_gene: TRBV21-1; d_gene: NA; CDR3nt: TGTGCCAGCACCATCGACCCCGGGACAGCGGTAGGGGATGGCTACACCTTC; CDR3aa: CASTIDPGTAVGDGYTF
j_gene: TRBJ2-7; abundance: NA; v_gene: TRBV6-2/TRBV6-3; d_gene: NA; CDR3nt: TGTGCCAGCCAGCGGGTCAGCTCCTACGAGCAGTACTTC; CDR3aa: CASQRVSSYEQYF
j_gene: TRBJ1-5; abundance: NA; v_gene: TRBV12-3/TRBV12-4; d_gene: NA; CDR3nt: TGTGCCAGCACCCTGGGGAACAATCAGCCCCAGCATTTT; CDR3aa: CASTLGNNQPQHF
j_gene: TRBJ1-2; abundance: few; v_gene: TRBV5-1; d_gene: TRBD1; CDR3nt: TGCGCCAGCAGTTCGCAGGGGGATGGCTATGGCTACACCTTC; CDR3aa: CASSSQGDGYGYTF
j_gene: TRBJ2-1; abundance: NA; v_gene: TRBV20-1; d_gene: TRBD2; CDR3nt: TGCAGTGCTAGAGTTTGGACTAGCGGGAGGCGTGAGCAGTTCTTC; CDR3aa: CSARVWTSGRREQFF
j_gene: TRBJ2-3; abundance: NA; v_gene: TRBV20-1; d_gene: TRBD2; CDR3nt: TGCAGTGCAGAGGGGACTAGCGGGGGGGCCACAGATACGCAGTATTTT; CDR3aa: CSAEGTSGGATDTQYF
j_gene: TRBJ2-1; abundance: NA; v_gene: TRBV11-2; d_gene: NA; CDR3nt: TGTGCCAGCAGTTATATAGCGACAGGTCGCAATGAGCAGTTCTTC; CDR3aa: CASSYIATGRNEQFF
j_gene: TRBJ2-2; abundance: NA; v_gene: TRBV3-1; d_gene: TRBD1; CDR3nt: TGTGCCAGCAGCCAAGGTCGAACAGGGGACACCGGGGAGCTGTTTTTT; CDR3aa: CASSQGRTGDTGELFF
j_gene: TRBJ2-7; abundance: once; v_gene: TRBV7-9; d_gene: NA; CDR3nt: TGTGCCAGCAGCTTAAGAGTACGTGGGACGGGCACAGACGGGCAGTACTTC; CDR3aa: CASSLRVRGTGTDGQYF
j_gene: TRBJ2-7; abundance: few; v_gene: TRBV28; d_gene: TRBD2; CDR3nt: TGTGCCAGCAGATCTAGCGGGGCCTACGAGCAGTACTTC; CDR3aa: CASRSSGAYEQYF
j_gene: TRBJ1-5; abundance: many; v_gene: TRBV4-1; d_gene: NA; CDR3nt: TGCGCCAGCAGCCAAGGTTGGGGGGGAAGCAATCAGCCCCAGCATTTT; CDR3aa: CASSQGWGGSNQPQHF
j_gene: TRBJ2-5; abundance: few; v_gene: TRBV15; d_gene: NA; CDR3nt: TGTGCCACCAGCAGAGATCAGTTCTGGGAGACCCAGTACTTC; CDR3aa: CATSRDQFWETQYF
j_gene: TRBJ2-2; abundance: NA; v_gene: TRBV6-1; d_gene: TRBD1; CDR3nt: TGTGCCAGCAGTGGGACAGGGGTCGGGGAGCTGTTTTTT; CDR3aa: CASSGTGVGELFF
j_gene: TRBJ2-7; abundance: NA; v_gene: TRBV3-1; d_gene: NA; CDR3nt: TGTGCCAGCAGCCAAGGCGGAGGAAACGAGCAGTACTTC; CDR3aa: CASSQGGGNEQYF
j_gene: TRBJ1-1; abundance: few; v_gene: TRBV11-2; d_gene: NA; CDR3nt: TGTGCCAGCAGCTTAGATCTAATCTTCTCTGAAGCTTTCTTT; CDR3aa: CASSLDLIFSEAFF
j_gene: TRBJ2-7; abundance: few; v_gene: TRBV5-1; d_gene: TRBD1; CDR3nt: TGCGCCAGCAGCTTGCCTGCTACAGGGGAGAAGAGCTCCTACGAGCAGTACTTC; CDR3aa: CASSLPATGEKSSYEQYF
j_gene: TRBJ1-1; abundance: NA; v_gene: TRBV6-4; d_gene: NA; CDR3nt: TGTGCCAGCAGTGCCCGGATTGGGACTGAAGCTTTCTTT; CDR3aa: CASSARIGTEAFF
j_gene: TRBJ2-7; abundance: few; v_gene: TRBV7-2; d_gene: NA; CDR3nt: TGTGCCAGCAGCGTTCCCGGGCAGACAAAGAACAACGAGCAGTACTTC; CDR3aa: CASSVPGQTKNNEQYF
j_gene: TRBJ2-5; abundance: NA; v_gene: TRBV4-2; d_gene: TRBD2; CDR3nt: TGTGCCAGCAGCCAAAACCCCAGCGGGGAAGTGGAGACCCAGTACTTC; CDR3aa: CASSQNPSGEVETQYF
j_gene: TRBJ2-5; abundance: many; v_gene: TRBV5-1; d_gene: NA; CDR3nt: TGCGCCAGCAGCTTGGGACAGCGCGGCGAGACCCAGTACTTC; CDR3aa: CASSLGQRGETQYF
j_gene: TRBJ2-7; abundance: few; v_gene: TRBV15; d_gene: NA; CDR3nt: TGTGCCACCAGCAGAGATTGGGGGGATGAGCAGTACTTC; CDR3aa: CATSRDWGDEQYF
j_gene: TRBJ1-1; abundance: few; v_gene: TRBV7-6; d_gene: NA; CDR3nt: TGTGCCAGCAGCCCGAGCCGTATACCGGGCACTGAAGCTTTCTTT; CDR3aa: CASSPSRIPGTEAFF
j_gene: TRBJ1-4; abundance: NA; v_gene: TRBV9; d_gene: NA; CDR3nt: TGTGCCAGCAGCGGGACAACCGGGACATCAAATGAAAAACTGTTTTTT; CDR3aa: CASSGTTGTSNEKLFF
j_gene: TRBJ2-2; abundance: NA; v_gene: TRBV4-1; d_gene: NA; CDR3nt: TGCGCCAGCAGCCAAGATTTTAGTGCGACCGGGGAGCTGTTTTTT; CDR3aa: CASSQDFSATGELFF
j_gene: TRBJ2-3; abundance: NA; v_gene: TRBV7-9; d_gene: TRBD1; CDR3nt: TGTGCCAGCAGCCCCCGGACAGGGGACATCGGAGATACGCAGTATTTT; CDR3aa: CASSPRTGDIGDTQYF
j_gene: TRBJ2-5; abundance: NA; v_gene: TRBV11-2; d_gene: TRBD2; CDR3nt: TGTGCCAGCAGCTCCACGGGACTAGGGTTCCAAGAGACCCAGTACTTC; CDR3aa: CASSSTGLGFQETQYF
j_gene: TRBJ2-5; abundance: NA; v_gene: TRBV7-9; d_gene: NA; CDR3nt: TGTGCCAGCAGTCAGGGTTCGGCATCCCAGAACTTC; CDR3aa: CASSQGSASQNF
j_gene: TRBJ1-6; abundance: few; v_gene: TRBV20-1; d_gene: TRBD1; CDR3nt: TGCAGTGCACCGACAGGGGAATACAATTCACCCCTCCACTTT; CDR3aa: CSAPTGEYNSPLHF
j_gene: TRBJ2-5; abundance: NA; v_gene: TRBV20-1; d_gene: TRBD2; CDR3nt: TGCAGTGCTAGAGATCGATTTAGGACTAGCTTCGAGACCCAGTACTTC; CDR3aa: CSARDRFRTSFETQYF
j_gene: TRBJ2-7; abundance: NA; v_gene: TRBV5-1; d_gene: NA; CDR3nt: TGCGCCAGCAGCCCCCGTCCAGGAACCTACGAGCAGTACTTC; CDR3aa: CASSPRPGTYEQYF